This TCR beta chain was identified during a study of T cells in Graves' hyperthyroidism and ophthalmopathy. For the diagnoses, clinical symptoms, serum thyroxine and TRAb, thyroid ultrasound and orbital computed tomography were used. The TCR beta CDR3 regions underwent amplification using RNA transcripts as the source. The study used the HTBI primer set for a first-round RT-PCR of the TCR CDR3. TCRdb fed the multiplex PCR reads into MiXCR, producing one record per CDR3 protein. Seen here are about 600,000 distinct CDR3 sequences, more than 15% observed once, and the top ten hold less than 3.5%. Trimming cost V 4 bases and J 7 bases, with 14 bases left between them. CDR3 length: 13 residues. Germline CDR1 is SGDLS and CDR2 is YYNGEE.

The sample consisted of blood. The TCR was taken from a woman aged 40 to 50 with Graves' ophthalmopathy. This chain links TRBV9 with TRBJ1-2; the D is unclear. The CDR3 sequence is CASSPTGVFGYTF. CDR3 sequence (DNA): TGTGCCAGCAGCCCCACGGGAGTATTTGGCTACACCTTC.